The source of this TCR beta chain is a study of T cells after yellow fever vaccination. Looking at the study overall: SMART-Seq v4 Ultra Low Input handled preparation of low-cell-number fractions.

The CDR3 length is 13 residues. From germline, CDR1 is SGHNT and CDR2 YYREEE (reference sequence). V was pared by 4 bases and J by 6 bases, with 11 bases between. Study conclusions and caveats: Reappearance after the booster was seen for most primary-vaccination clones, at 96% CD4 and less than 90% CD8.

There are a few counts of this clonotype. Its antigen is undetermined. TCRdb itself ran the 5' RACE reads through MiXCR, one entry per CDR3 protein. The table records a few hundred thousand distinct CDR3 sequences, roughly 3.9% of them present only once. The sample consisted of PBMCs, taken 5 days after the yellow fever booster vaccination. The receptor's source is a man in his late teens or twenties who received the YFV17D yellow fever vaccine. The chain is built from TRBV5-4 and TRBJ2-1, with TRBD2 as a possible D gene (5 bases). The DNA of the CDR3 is TGTGCCAGCAGCAGCACAGAGGGCAATGAGCAGTTCTTC. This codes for CASSSTEGNEQFF.